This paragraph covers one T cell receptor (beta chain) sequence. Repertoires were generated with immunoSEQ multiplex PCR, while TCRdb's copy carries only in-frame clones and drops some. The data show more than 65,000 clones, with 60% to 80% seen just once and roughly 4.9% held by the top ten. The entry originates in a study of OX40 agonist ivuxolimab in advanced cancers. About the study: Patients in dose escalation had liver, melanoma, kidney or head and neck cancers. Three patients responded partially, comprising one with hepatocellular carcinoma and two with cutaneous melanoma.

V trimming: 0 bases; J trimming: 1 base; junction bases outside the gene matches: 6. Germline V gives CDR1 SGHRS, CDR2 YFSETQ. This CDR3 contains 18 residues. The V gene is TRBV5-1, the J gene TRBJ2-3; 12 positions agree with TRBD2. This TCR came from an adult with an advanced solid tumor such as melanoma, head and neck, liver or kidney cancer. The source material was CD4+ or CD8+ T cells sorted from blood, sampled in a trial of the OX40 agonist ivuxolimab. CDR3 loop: CASSLGDRTSGGTDTQYF. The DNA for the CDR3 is TGCGCCAGCAGCTTGGGAGATCGGACTAGCGGGGGCACAGATACGCAGTATTTT.